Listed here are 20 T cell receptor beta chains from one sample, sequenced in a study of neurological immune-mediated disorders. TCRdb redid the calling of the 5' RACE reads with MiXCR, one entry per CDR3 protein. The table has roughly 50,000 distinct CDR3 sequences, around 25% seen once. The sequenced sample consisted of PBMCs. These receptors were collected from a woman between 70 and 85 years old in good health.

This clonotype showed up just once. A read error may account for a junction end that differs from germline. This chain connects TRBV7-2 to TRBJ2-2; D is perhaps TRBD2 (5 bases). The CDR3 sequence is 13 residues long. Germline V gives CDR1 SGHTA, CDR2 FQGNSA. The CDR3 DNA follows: TGTGCCAGCAGCTTCACAGTCACCGGGAAGCTGTTTTTT. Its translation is CASSFTVTGKLFF.

CDR3: CASSQDPSSGNTIYF. The DNA for the CDR3 is TGCGCCAGCAGCCAAGATCCCAGCTCTGGAAACACCATATATTTT. The genes are TRBV4-3 and TRBJ1-3; D ambiguous. Per germline, CDR1 LGHNA and CDR2 YSLEER. Trimming stripped 0 bases from V and 0 bases from J, with 6 bases between. The CDR3 covers 15 residues.

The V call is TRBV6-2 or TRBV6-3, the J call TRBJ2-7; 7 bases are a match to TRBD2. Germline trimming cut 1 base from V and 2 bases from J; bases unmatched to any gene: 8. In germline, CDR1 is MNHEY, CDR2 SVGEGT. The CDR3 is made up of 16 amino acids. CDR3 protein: CASSYYLAAVPYEQYF. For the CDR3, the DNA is TGTGCCAGCAGTTACTATCTAGCGGCCGTACCCTACGAGCAGTACTTC.

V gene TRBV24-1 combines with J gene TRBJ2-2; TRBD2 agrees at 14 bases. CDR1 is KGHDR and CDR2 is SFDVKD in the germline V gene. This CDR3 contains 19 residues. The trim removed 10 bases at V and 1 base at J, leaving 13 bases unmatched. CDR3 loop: CATTQNRTSGRMNTGELFF. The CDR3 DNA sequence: TGTGCCACTACTCAGAATCGGACTAGCGGGAGGATGAACACCGGGGAGCTGTTTTTT.

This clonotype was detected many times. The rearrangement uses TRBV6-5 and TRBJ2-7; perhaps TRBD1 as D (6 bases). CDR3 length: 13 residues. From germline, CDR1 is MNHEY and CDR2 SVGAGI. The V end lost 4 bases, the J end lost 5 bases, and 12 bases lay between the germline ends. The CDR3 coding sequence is TGTGCCAGCAGTTCGACAGGTTACCACGAGCAGTACTTC. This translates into CASSSTGYHEQYF.

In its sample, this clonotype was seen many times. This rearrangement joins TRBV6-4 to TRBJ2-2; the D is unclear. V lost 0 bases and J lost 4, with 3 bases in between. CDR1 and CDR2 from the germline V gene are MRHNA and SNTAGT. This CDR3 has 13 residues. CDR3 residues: CASSDSTTGELFF. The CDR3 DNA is TGTGCCAGCAGTGACTCAACCACCGGGGAGCTGTTTTTT.

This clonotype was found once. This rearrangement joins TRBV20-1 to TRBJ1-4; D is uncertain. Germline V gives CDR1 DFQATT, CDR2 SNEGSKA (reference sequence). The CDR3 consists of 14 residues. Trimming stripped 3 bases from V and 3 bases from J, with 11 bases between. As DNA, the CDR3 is TGCAGTGCTAGGTCCAGTAGGGCTAATGAAAAACTGTTTTTT. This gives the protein CSARSSRANEKLFF.

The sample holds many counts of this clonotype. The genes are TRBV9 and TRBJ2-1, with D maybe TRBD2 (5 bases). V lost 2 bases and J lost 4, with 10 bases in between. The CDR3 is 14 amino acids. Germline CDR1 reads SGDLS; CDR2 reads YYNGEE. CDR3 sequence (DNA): TGTGCCAGCAGCGTTGGGCCGGGGTACAATGAGCAGTTCTTC. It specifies CASSVGPGYNEQFF.

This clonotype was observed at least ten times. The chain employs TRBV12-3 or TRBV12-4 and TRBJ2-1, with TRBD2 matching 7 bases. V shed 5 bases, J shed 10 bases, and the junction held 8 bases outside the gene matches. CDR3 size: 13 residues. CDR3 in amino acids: CASSLTSAKEQFF. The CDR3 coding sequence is TGTGCCAGCAGTCTTACTAGCGCCAAGGAGCAGTTCTTC.

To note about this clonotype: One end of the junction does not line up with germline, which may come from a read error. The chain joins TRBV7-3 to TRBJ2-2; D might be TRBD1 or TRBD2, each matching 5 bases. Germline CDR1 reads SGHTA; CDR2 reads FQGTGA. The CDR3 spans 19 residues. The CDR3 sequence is CASSLTPTRGGKNTGELFF. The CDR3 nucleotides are TGTGCCAGCAGCCTAACCCCAACCCGGGGCGGAAAGAACACCGGGGAGCTGTTTTTT.

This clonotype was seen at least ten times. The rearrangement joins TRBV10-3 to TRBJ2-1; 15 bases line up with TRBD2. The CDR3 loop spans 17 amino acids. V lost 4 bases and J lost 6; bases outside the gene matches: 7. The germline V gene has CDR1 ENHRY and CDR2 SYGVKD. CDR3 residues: CAISGGLAGGGPNEQFF. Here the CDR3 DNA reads TGTGCCATCAGTGGTGGACTAGCGGGAGGGGGGCCCAATGAGCAGTTCTTC.

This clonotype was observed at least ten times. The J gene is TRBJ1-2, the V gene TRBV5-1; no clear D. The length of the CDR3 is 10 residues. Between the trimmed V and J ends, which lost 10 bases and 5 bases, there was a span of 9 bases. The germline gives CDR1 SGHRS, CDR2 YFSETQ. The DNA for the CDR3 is TGCGCCGAGAGCCAATATGGCTACACCTTC. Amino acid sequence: CAESQYGYTF.

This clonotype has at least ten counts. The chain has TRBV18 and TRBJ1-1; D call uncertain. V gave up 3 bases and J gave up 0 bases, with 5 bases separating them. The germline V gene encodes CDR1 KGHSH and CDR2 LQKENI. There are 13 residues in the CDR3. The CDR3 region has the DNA TGTGCCAGCTCACCCAGGATGAACACTGAAGCTTTCTTT. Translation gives CASSPRMNTEAFF.

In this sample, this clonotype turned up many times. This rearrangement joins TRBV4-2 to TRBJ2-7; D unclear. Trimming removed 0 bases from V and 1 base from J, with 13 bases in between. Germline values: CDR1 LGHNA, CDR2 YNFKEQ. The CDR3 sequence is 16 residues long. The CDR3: CASSQEGSETSYEQYF. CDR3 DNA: TGTGCCAGCAGCCAAGAGGGGTCTGAAACTTCCTACGAGCAGTACTTC.

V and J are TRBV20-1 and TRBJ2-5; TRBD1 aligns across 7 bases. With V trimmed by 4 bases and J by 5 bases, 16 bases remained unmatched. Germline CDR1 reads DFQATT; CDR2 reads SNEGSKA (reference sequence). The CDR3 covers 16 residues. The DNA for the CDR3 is TGCAGTGCTACCCTGGACAGGTCATCCTCCGGGGAGACCCAGTACTTC. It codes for CSATLDRSSSGETQYF.

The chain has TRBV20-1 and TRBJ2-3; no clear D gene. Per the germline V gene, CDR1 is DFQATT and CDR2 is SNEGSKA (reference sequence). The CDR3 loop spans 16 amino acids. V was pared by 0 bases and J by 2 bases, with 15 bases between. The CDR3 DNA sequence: TGCAGTGCTAGAGATCCTGGAGTACCCAACACAGATACGCAGTATTTT. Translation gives CSARDPGVPNTDTQYF.

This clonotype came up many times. The CDR3 DNA sequence: TGTGCCAGCAGCCGGACTAGCGGGAGCTCCTACGAGCAGTACTTC. As protein: CASSRTSGSSYEQYF. The gene calls are TRBV7-2 and TRBJ2-7; 13 nucleotides align to TRBD2. Germline-derived CDR1 and CDR2 are SGHTA and FQGNSA. The junction had 1 base not matched to a gene; V was cut back by 5 bases and J by 0 bases. The CDR3 has 15 residues.

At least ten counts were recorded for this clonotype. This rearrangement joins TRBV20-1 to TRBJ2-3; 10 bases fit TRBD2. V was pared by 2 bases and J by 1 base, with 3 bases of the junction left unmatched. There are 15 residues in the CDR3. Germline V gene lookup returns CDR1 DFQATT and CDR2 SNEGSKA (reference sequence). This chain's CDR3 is CSARNLAGGTDTQYF. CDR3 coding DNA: TGCAGTGCTAGAAACCTAGCGGGGGGCACAGATACGCAGTATTTT.

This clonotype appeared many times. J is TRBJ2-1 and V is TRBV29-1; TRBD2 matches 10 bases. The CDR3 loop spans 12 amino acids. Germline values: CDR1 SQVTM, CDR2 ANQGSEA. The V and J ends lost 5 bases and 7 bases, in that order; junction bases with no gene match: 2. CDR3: CSVPSGSNEQFF. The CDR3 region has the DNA TGCAGCGTTCCTAGCGGGAGTAATGAGCAGTTCTTC.

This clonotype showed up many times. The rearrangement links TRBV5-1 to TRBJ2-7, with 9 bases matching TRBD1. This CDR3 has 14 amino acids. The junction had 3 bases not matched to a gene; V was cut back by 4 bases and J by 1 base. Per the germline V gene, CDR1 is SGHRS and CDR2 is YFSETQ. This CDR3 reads CASSQDRGSYEQYF. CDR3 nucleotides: TGCGCCAGCAGCCAGGACAGGGGTTCCTACGAGCAGTACTTC.